This record covers a single T cell receptor (beta chain). Some clones are missing from TCRdb's copy, which holds only in-frame ones; the method was immunoSEQ multiplex PCR. The sample yields about 30,000 clones, 80% to 90% seen once. This sample stems from a study of T cells in narcolepsy. J lost 5 bases, V lost 4 bases, and 4 bases had no gene match. CDR1 and CDR2 (germline): KGHSH, LQKENI. The length of the CDR3 is 13 residues. Sequenced material: CD45RA- memory CD4+ T cells from PBMCs. The sequence came from a human donor with narcolepsy. V and J are TRBV18 and TRBJ1-1; 7 bases are shared with TRBD1. The CDR3 sequence: CASSLDRVTEAFF. Here the CDR3 DNA reads TGTGCCAGCTCACTCGACAGGGTGACTGAAGCTTTCTTT.